This T cell receptor beta chain was sequenced in a study of T cells after posttransplantation cyclophosphamide. Profiling relied on immunoSEQ multiplex PCR, and the TCRdb table lists in-frame clones only, not all of them. The sample yields around 4,400 clones, about 77% seen once. Study conclusions and caveats: Later post-transplant blood repertoires were often dominated by donor CD8+ memory clones. After PTCy, TRB diversity resembled that of CNI/methotrexate controls. Tissue-infiltrating T cells from skin or gut overlapped little with blood T cells.

Cyclophosphamide on days +3 and +4 followed busulfan-fludarabine conditioning and a marrow graft. A remark on this clone: Its target is unknown.

CDR1 and CDR2 (germline): MDHEN, SYDVKM. CDR3 length: 15 residues. J gave up 0 bases and V 10 bases, and 8 bases lay outside the gene matches. The TCR sequence derives from a male patient in his fifties who received an allogeneic stem cell transplant from an unrelated donor, was CMV-positive, and had acute GVHD only. Some T cells may be graft donor cells. The source material was PBMCs, sampled less than 30 days after a stem cell transplant with posttransplant cyclophosphamide. V usage is TRBV28 and J usage is TRBJ1-4, with 7 bases fitting TRBD1. The CDR3 DNA follows: TGTGCCACGACGATCGACAGGGCAACTAATGAAAAACTGTTTTTT. Residues: CATTIDRATNEKLFF.